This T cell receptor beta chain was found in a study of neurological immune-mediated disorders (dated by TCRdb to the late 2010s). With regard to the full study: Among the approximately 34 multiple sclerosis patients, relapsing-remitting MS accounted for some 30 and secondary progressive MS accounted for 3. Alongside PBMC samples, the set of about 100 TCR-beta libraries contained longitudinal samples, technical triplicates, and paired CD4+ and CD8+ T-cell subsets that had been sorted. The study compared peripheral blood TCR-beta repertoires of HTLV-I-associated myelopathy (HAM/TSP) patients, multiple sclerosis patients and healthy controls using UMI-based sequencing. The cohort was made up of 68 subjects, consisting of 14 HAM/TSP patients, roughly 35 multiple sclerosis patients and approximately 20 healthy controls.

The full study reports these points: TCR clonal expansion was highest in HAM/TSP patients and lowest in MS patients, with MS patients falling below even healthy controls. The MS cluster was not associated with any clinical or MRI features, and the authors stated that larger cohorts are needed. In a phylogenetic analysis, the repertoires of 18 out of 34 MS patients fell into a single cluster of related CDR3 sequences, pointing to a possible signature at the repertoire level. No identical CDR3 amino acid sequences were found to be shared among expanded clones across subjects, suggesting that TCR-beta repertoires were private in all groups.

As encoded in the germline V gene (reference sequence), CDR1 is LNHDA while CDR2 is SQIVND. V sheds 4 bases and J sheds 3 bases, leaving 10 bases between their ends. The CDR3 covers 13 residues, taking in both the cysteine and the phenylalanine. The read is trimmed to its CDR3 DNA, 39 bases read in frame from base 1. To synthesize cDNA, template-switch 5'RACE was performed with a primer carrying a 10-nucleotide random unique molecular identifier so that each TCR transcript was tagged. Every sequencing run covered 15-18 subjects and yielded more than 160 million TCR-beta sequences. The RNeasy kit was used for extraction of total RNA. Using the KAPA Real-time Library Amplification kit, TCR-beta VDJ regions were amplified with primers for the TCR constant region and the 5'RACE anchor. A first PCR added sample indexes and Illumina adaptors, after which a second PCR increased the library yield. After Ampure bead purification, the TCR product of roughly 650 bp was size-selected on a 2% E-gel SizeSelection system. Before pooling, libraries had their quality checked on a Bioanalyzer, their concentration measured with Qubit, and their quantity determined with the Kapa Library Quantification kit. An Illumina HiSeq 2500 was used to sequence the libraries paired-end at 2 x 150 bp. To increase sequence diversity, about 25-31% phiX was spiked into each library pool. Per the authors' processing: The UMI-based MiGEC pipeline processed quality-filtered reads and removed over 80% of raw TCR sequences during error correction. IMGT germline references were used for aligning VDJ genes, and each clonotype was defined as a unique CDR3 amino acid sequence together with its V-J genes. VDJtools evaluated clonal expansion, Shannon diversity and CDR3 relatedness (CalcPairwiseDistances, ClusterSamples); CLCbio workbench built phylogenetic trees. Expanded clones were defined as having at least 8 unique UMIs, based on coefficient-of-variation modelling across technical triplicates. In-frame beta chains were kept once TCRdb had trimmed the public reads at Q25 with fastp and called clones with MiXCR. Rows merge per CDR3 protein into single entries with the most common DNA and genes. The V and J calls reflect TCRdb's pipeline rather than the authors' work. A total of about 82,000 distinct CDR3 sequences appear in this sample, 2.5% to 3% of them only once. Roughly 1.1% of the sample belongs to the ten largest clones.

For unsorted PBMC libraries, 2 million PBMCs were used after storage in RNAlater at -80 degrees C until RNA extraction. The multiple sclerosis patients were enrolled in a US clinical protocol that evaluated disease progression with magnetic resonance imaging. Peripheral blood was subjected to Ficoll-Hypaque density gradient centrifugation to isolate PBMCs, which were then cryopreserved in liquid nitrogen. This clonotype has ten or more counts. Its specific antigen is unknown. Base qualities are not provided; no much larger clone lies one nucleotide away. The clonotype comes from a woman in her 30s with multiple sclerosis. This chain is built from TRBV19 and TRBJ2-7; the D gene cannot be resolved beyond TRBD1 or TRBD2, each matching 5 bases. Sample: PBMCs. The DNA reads TGTGCCAGTAGTAAGGGGACGATCTACGAGCAGTACTTC. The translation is CASSKGTIYEQYF.